The rows below give T cell receptor beta chains drawn from one sample of a study of regulatory T cells in long-lasting Graves disease. TCRdb re-analysed the multiplex PCR reads in MiXCR, keeping a single row per CDR3 protein. The sample yields approximately 400,000 distinct CDR3 sequences, 15% seen once. These sequences were also reported in another study, on T cells in Graves' hyperthyroidism and ophthalmopathy.

This material consisted of peripheral blood mononuclear cells (PBMCs), taken at new diagnosis, from a patient treated with antithyroid drugs. Every receptor here comes from a woman in her thirties or forties with Graves disease. CDR3s include the opening cysteine and the closing phenylalanine or tryptophan. D genes are given only for firm matches. Rows give clone size only sometimes, using once, few, many, or a class for an expanded clone.

D | J | size | V | DNA | CDR3
TRBD2 | TRBJ2-3 | many | TRBV30 | TGTGCCTGGATAGGGACTAGCGGCACAGATACGCAGTATTTT | CAWIGTSGTDTQYF
. | TRBJ1-1 | many | TRBV7-3 | TGTGCCAGCAGCTTAACGAACTCCAACACTGAAGCTTTCTTT | CASSLTNSNTEAFF
. | TRBJ1-1 | many | TRBV6-5 | TGTGCCAGCAGTTACGTGCACAACACTGAAGCTTTCTTT | CASSYVHNTEAFF
TRBD1 | TRBJ1-5 | many | TRBV6-1 | TGTGCCAGCAGCCAAGGGACAGGGGTTTTTGTGAGCAATCAGCCCCAGCATTTT | CASSQGTGVFVSNQPQHF
. | TRBJ2-7 | . | TRBV7-8 | TGTGCCAGCAGCACCCGGGAGAAATTCTCCTACGAGCAGTACTTC | CASSTREKFSYEQYF
. | TRBJ2-7 | many | TRBV11-3 | TGTGCCAGCAGCTTATTTAGGTTATCCTACGAGCAGTACTTC | CASSLFRLSYEQYF
. | TRBJ1-6 | many | TRBV12-3/TRBV12-4 | TGTGCCAGCAGTTTAGGTCCCGGTCCTAATAATTCACCCCTCCACTTT | CASSLGPGPNNSPLHF
TRBD1 | TRBJ2-7 | few | TRBV7-9 | TGTGCCAGCAGCCCCAGGACAGGGGGGGCGAGAGAGCAGTACTTC | CASSPRTGGAREQYF
TRBD1 | TRBJ1-2 | many | TRBV10-3 | TGTGCCATCAGTGACCCGGACAGGGGGCCGGTTGCCCCTAACTATGGCTACACCTTC | CAISDPDRGPVAPNYGYTF
. | TRBJ2-3 | many | TRBV11-3 | TGTGCCAGCAGCTCCCGGGGATTGGCGATCCGCACAGATACGCAGTATTTT | CASSSRGLAIRTDTQYF
. | TRBJ2-1 | many | TRBV20-1 | TGCAGTGCTAGCAGATCCGCTGTTGGCAATGAGCAGTTCTTC | CSASRSAVGNEQFF
TRBD1 | TRBJ2-1 | . | TRBV7-3 | TGTGCCAGCAGCTTTGGACAGGGGGCGGACAATGAGCAGTTCTTC | CASSFGQGADNEQFF
. | TRBJ2-3 | many | TRBV18 | TGTGCCAGCTCACCCCCCAGGGGGGTTAGCACAGATACGCAGTATTTT | CASSPPRGVSTDTQYF
. | TRBJ2-3 | few | TRBV3-1 | TGTGCCAGCAGTCCCGGGACATGGGCCACAGATACGCAGTATTTT | CASSPGTWATDTQYF
. | TRBJ2-7 | . | TRBV7-6 | TGTGCCAGCAGCTTTTCTGGCGACTACGAGCAGTACTTC | CASSFSGDYEQYF
TRBD2 | TRBJ2-2 | many | TRBV4-1 | TGCGCCAGCAGCCAAGATGAACTAGCGGGACTGGGCGGGGAGCTGTTTTTT | CASSQDELAGLGGELFF
. | TRBJ2-7 | many | TRBV11-2 | TGTGCCAGCAGCCCCCCCGGGGAGCAGTACTTC | CASSPPGEQYF
. | TRBJ2-3 | many | TRBV11-3 | TGTGCCAGAAGGGGGGATACGCAGTATTTT | CARRGDTQYF
TRBD2 | TRBJ2-2 | many | TRBV7-2 | TGTGCCAGCAGCCCCGGGAGGACTAGCGGGAGGGCCGGGGAGCTGTTTTTT | CASSPGRTSGRAGELFF
TRBD2 | TRBJ2-7 | many | TRBV20-1 | TGCAGTGCAAAACTAGCGGGTCTTACCTACGAGCAGTACTTC | CSAKLAGLTYEQYF
. | TRBJ1-1 | once | TRBV5-1 | TGCGCCAGCAGCTTGGTCTCCATGGGGAACACTGAAGCTTTCTTT | CASSLVSMGNTEAFF
. | TRBJ2-1 | . | TRBV7-9 | TGTGCCAGCAGACCAATGGGGGGCGCCTACAATGAGCAGTTCTTC | CASRPMGGAYNEQFF
TRBD2 | TRBJ2-7 | few | TRBV28 | TGTGCCAGCAGTCCGAGCGGGAAATCCTACGAGCAGTACTTC | CASSPSGKSYEQYF
TRBD1 | TRBJ1-2 | . | TRBV6-1 | TGTGCCAGCAGCTTTACAGGGGCGACTAACTATGGCTACACCTTC | CASSFTGATNYGYTF
TRBD2 | TRBJ2-3 | few | TRBV5-4 | TGTGCCAGCAGCGCCTCCCGGGAGGGAGATACGCAGTATTTT | CASSASREGDTQYF
. | TRBJ2-1 | many | TRBV3-1 | TGTGCCAGCAGCCAAGACGGGACCCGGCACAATGAGCAGTTCTTC | CASSQDGTRHNEQFF
. | TRBJ1-5 | few | TRBV12-3/TRBV12-4 | TGTGCCAGCAGTGCGGGCCGGGGCAGCAATCAGCCCCAGCATTTT | CASSAGRGSNQPQHF
TRBD2 | TRBJ2-7 | . | TRBV5-5 | TGTGCCAGCAGTGAGCTAGCGGGAGAATCCTACGAGCAGTACTTC | CASSELAGESYEQYF
TRBD1 | TRBJ1-2 | . | TRBV15 | TGTGCCACCAGGGTAGGGGACAGGGGGAACTATGGCTACACCTTC | CATRVGDRGNYGYTF
TRBD2 | TRBJ2-1 | many | TRBV28 | TGTGCCGGAGCGGGAGGTCCCTACAATGAGCAGTTCTTC | CAGAGGPYNEQFF
. | TRBJ1-6 | few | TRBV9 | TGTGCCAGCAGCGTAGGTCGGGTGAATTCACCCCTCCACTTT | CASSVGRVNSPLHF
. | TRBJ1-6 | many | TRBV6-1 | TGTGCCAGCACTAACATCCGCCTTAATTCACCCCTCCACTTT | CASTNIRLNSPLHF
TRBD2 | TRBJ2-1 | many | TRBV28 | TGTGCCAGCAGTTTATTAGTAGCGGGACGCAATGAGCAGTTCTTC | CASSLLVAGRNEQFF
. | TRBJ2-3 | many | TRBV11-1 | TGTGCCAGCAGCTCCACCCCGGGGAAGGGCACAGATACGCAGTATTTT | CASSSTPGKGTDTQYF
. | TRBJ1-2 | many | TRBV12-3/TRBV12-4 | TGTGCCAGCAGTTCTGGACAGTCCTATGGCTACACCTTC | CASSSGQSYGYTF
. | TRBJ2-1 | many | TRBV24-1 | TGTGCCACCAGTGACCCGGACAGATACAATGAGCAGTTCTTC | CATSDPDRYNEQFF
. | TRBJ2-3 | few | TRBV19 | TGTGCCAGTAGTAACCCTAGCGCCCCTAGCACAGATACGCAGTATTTT | CASSNPSAPSTDTQYF